The clone carrying this TCR beta chain was counted at least ten times. Its target is unknown. Amplification of TCR beta CDR3 regions was performed using RNA transcripts as template. HTBI primers drove first-round RT-PCR of the TCR CDR3. A single record per CDR3 protein comes from TCRdb applying MiXCR to the multiplex PCR reads. The table records 650,000 to 800,000 distinct CDR3 sequences, roughly 46% of them present only once. Trimming cost V 4 bases and J 3 bases, with 10 bases left between them. The CDR3 runs to 12 residues. Germline loops: CDR1 SQVTM, CDR2 ANQGSEA. In making diagnoses, clinical symptoms, serum thyroxine and TRAb, thyroid ultrasound and orbital computed tomography were all used. The data belong to a study of T cells in Graves' hyperthyroidism and ophthalmopathy. Study outcomes and limitations: Stable hyperthyroidism was told apart from ophthalmopathy by a model built on 13 V-J features. Before onset, ophthalmopathy was predicted by the model a median approximately 6.6 months earlier. Most clonotypes expanded in thyroid above 0.001 were likewise present in blood.

Sequenced sample: peripheral blood or thyroid tissue (not recorded which). The V and J genes are TRBV29-1 and TRBJ2-7, with D possibly being TRBD2 (5 bases). This receptor was taken from an adult man with Graves' disease, either hyperthyroidism or ophthalmopathy (not recorded which). CDR3 bases: TGCAGCGTTGTGGACTCGGTCTACGAGCAGTACTTC. This gives the protein CSVVDSVYEQYF.